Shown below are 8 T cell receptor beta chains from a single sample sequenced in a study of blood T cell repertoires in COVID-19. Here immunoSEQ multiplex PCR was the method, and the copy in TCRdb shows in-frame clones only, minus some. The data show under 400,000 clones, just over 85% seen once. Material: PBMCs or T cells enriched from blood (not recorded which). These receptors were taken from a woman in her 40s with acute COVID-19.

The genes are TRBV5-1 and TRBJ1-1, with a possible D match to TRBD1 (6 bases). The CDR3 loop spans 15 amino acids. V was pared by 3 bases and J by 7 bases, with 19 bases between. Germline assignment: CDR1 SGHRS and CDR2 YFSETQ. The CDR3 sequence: CASSSTPGHVVEAFF. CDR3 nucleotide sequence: TGCGCCAGCAGCTCAACTCCGGGACACGTAGTTGAAGCTTTCTTT.

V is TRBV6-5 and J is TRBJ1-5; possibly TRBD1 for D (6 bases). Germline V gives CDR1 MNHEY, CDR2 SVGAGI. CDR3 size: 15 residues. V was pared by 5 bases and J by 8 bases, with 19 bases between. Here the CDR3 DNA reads TGTGCCAGCAGTCCCGAGGGGGACGGTGTTGAGCCCCAGCATTTT. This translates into CASSPEGDGVEPQHF.

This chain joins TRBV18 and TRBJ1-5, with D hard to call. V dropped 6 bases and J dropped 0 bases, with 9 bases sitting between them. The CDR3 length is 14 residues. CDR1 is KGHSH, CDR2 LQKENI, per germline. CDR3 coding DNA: TGTGCCAGCTCCCTGGGAGATAGCAATCAGCCCCAGCATTTT. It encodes CASSLGDSNQPQHF.

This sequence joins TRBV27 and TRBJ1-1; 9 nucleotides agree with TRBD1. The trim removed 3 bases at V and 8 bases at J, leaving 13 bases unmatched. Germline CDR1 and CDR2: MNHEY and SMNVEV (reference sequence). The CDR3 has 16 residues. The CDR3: CASSFLGTGLTGEAFF. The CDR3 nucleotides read TGTGCCAGCAGTTTTCTCGGGACAGGGTTAACTGGGGAAGCTTTCTTT.

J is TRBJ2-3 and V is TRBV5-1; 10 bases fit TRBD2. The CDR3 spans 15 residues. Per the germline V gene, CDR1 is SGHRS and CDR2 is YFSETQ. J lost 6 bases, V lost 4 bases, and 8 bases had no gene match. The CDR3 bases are TGCGCCAGCAGCAGACGACTAGCGGGTGATGATACGCAGTATTTT. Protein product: CASSRRLAGDDTQYF.

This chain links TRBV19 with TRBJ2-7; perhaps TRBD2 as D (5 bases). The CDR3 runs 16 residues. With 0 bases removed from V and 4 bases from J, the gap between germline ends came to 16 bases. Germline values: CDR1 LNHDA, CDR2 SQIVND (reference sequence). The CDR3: CASSIDQTLRVYEQYF. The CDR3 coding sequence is TGTGCCAGTAGTATAGATCAGACCCTGAGGGTTTACGAGCAGTACTTC.

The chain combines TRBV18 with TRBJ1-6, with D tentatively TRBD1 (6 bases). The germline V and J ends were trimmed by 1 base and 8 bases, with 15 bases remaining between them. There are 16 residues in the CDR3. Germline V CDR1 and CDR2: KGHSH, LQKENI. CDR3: CASSPLHGGFDSPLHF. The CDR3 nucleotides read TGTGCCAGCTCACCACTACATGGGGGCTTCGATTCACCCCTCCACTTT.

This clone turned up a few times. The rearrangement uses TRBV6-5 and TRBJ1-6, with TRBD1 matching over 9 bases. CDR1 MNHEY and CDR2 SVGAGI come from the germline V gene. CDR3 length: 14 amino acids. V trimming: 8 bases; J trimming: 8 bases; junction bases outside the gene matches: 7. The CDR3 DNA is TGTGCCAGCGGGGGACAGGGTCTTTATTCACCCCTCCACTTT. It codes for CASGGQGLYSPLHF.